This T cell receptor beta chain was observed in a study of cytomegalovirus exposure and HLA in healthy donors. PCR primers comprised 60 Vbeta and 13 Jbeta primers. Sequencing was performed with immunoSEQ multiplex PCR; in TCRdb, only in-frame clones are kept and a portion is missing. This sample contains roughly 220,000 clones. CDR3 length: 14 residues. The germline gives CDR1 SGHTA, CDR2 FQGNSA. V gave up 5 bases and J gave up 4 bases, with 14 bases separating them. J is TRBJ2-5 and V is TRBV7-2, with D perhaps matching TRBD2 (5 bases). The sequence came from a girl aged 2-10 years in good health and CMV-seropositive. What was sequenced was PBMCs. CDR3 sequence reads: CASSPGNKRETQYF. The DNA of the CDR3 is TGTGCCAGCAGCCCCGGGAACAAAAGAGAGACCCAGTACTTC.